This T cell receptor beta chain stems from a study of T cell responses to AZD1222 COVID-19 vaccine. Germline V gene lookup returns CDR1 KGHSH and CDR2 LQKENI. The CDR3 is 15 residues long. The V gene lost 5 bases and the J gene lost 7 bases, with 15 bases spanning the gap. Libraries were prepared by immunoSEQ multiplex PCR; TCRdb keeps only in-frame clonotypes and omits some of them. The sample carries 80,000 or so clones, around nine tenths recorded once. This clone appeared once. This chain uses TRBV18 with TRBJ1-6; possibly TRBD1 for D (5 bases). The specimen was peripheral blood, collected on day 0 of MenACWY control vaccination. The sequence was obtained from an adult in good health. The CDR3 loop is CASSVTGAGNSPLHF. The CDR3 nucleotides read TGTGCCAGCTCAGTGACCGGGGCGGGCAATTCACCCCTCCACTTT.